The sequence of this T cell receptor (beta chain) was determined in a study of regulatory T cells in long-lasting Graves disease. Study outcomes and limitations: Persistent patients had a count of shared public clonotypes (roughly 2,500) that exceeded that of new patients (966).

Trimming stripped 6 bases from V and 6 bases from J, with 15 bases between. This CDR3 spans 13 amino acids. The time point: newly diagnosed GD, antithyroid drugs for less than 3 months. After RNA was extracted from PBMCs, the TCR library was made from it. This clonotype has a count of ten or more. Its antigen is not known. Researchers made TCR beta libraries by using iRepertoire HTBI primers and running Arm-PCR on CDR3 regions. MiXCR was run by TCRdb on the multiplex PCR reads, yielding one entry per CDR3 protein. Among fewer than 550,000 distinct CDR3 sequences listed, about 16% were seen once. These same data were also listed under a study on T cells in Graves' hyperthyroidism and ophthalmopathy.

This specimen was peripheral blood mononuclear cells (PBMCs), taken at new diagnosis, from a patient treated with antithyroid drugs. This chain connects TRBV12-3 or TRBV12-4 to TRBJ2-7; D gene uncertain. The receptor was isolated from a woman aged 35-65 years with Graves disease. CDR3 in DNA: TGTGCCAGCAGCCTTAGGCCAGGAGTCGAGCAGTACTTC. Its protein is CASSLRPGVEQYF.